Listed below are T cell receptor beta chains from one sample, sequenced in a study of blood T cells in healthy people across ages. Via MiXCR, TCRdb re-called the 5' RACE reads, giving one row per CDR3 protein. Here the sample spans approximately 680,000 distinct CDR3 sequences, around 32% being singletons. The sequenced sample was blood. These receptors originate from a woman at least 80 years old in good health. CDR3s include the opening cysteine and the closing phenylalanine or tryptophan. The D gene is left open where the match is weak. Clone size is shown for a subset of rows, as once, few, many or a class of expanded clone.

clone size	J gene	D gene	V gene	CDR3 protein	CDR3 DNA
few	TRBJ1-6	TRBD1	TRBV7-9	CASSLSGTGGIGSPLHF	TGTGCCAGCAGCTTGTCCGGGACAGGGGGAATCGGTTCACCCCTCCACTTT
many	TRBJ1-6	TRBD1	TRBV12-3/TRBV12-4	CASSLEDRGDSPLHF	TGTGCCAGCAGTTTAGAGGACAGGGGGGATTCACCCCTCCACTTT
many	TRBJ2-5	.	TRBV15	CATSRDSSRDETQYF	TGTGCCACCAGCAGAGATTCCTCAAGGGACGAGACCCAGTACTTC
.	TRBJ2-1	.	TRBV20-1	CSARVRGFSNEQFF	TGCAGTGCTAGAGTTAGGGGTTTTAGCAATGAGCAGTTCTTC
few	TRBJ1-1	TRBD1	TRBV28	CASSFPGTDNTEAFF	TGTGCCAGCAGTTTCCCCGGGACAGATAACACTGAAGCTTTCTTT
many	TRBJ1-2	TRBD1	TRBV15	CATSTETGVNYGYTF	TGTGCCACCAGCACCGAGACAGGGGTGAACTATGGCTACACCTTC
.	TRBJ2-5	.	TRBV4-2	CACSQAGRETQYF	TGTGCCTGCAGCCAAGCGGGCCGGGAGACCCAGTACTTC
.	TRBJ2-1	.	TRBV7-9	CASSLTAINEQFF	TGTGCCAGCAGCTTAACGGCCATCAATGAGCAGTTCTTC
many	TRBJ1-2	.	TRBV20-1	CSAGTPDFYGYTF	TGCAGTGCCGGGACACCAGATTTCTATGGCTACACCTTC
few	TRBJ2-3	.	TRBV11-1	CASSSDWRYLTDTQYF	TGTGCCAGCAGCTCTGATTGGAGATACCTCACAGATACGCAGTATTTT
few	TRBJ2-7	.	TRBV4-3	CASSQDSQSEQYF	TGCGCCAGCAGCCAAGATTCGCAGAGTGAGCAGTACTTC
many	TRBJ1-5	.	TRBV20-1	CSAYDGPNQPQHF	TGCAGTGCCTACGACGGCCCCAATCAGCCCCAGCATTTT
once	TRBJ1-5	.	TRBV11-2	CASGLYGGGQNQPQHF	TGTGCCAGCGGCTTGTACGGAGGGGGTCAAAATCAGCCCCAGCATTTT
many	TRBJ2-7	TRBD1	TRBV20-1	CSAPGTGSVRQYF	TGCAGTGCACCCGGGACAGGGTCAGTAAGGCAGTACTTC
few	TRBJ2-1	.	TRBV3-1	CASSHTTASEQFF	TGTGCCAGCAGCCATACGACGGCGAGTGAGCAGTTCTTC
.	TRBJ2-1	.	TRBV4-3	CASSQDLGRSYNEQFF	TGCGCCAGCAGCCAAGATCTGGGCAGGTCCTACAATGAGCAGTTCTTC
.	TRBJ1-2	.	TRBV7-6	CASSQTQGRGGYTF	TGTGCCAGCAGCCAAACACAGGGAAGAGGGGGCTACACCTTC
many	TRBJ1-2	.	TRBV4-2	CASSQYRVVDGYTF	TGTGCCAGCAGCCAATATCGAGTTGTGGATGGCTACACCTTC
many	TRBJ2-5	.	TRBV29-1	CSVAQGQETQYF	TGCAGCGTTGCTCAGGGTCAAGAGACCCAGTACTTC
many	TRBJ2-3	TRBD1	TRBV10-3	CATQGDSKDTQYF	TGTGCCACACAGGGGGATTCAAAAGATACGCAGTATTTT
many	TRBJ2-1	.	TRBV2	CASSWMDYNEQFF	TGTGCCAGCAGTTGGATGGACTACAATGAGCAGTTCTTC
few	TRBJ1-2	.	TRBV27	CASSMHRDYGYTF	TGTGCCAGCAGTATGCACAGGGACTATGGCTACACCTTC
.	TRBJ1-2	TRBD1	TRBV29-1	CSVEDRGYGYTF	TGCAGCGTAGAAGACAGGGGCTATGGCTACACCTTC
few	TRBJ1-6	TRBD1	TRBV30	CAWTGGPNSPLHF	TGTGCCTGGACAGGGGGACCTAATTCACCCCTCCACTTT
many	TRBJ1-2	.	TRBV25-1	CASSRSNYGYTF	TGTGCCAGCAGCCGGTCGAACTATGGCTACACCTTC
.	TRBJ2-1	.	TRBV5-6	CASSRRTGAYNEQFF	TGTGCCAGCAGCCGTAGGACGGGTGCCTACAATGAGCAGTTCTTC
.	TRBJ2-4	TRBD2	TRBV20-1	CSAPRGGGAKNIQYF	TGCAGTGCTCCCAGGGGCGGGGGGGCCAAAAACATTCAGTACTTC
.	TRBJ2-1	.	TRBV7-2	CASSFRTGNYNEQFF	TGTGCCAGCAGCTTTCGGACGGGGAATTACAATGAGCAGTTCTTC
.	TRBJ2-3	TRBD1	TRBV19	CASSIRTGNTDTQYF	TGTGCCAGTAGTATCCGGACAGGAAACACAGATACGCAGTATTTT
many	TRBJ2-7	TRBD1	TRBV6-5	CASSYGGLQGGTEQYF	TGTGCCAGCAGTTACGGAGGGTTACAGGGGGGCACCGAGCAGTACTTC
.	TRBJ2-5	TRBD1	TRBV5-1	CASSLERGREETQYF	TGCGCCAGCAGCTTGGAGAGGGGGCGGGAAGAGACCCAGTACTTC
many	TRBJ2-3	TRBD2	TRBV5-1	CASSPGPGTSADTQYF	TGCGCCAGCAGCCCGGGACCGGGGACTAGCGCAGATACGCAGTATTTT
few	TRBJ2-7	TRBD2	TRBV30	CAWAAEAGGYEQYF	TGTGCCTGGGCCGCCGAAGCGGGGGGTTACGAGCAGTACTTC
.	TRBJ1-4	TRBD1	TRBV20-1	CSARDRGRIINEKLFF	TGCAGTGCGCGGGACAGGGGTAGGATTATTAATGAAAAACTGTTTTTT
many	TRBJ1-2	.	TRBV7-2	CASSYRENYGYTF	TGTGCCAGCAGTTACAGGGAGAACTATGGCTACACCTTC
.	TRBJ2-1	TRBD2	TRBV20-1	CSAGGGPGLPQFF	TGCAGTGCTGGCGGGGGGCCGGGTCTGCCCCAGTTCTTC
few	TRBJ2-3	TRBD2	TRBV7-2	CASSLGAGGATQYF	TGTGCCAGCAGCTTGGGGGCGGGGGGGGCTACGCAGTATTTT
many	TRBJ1-1	TRBD1	TRBV6-5	CASSFSLPTGGWTEAFF	TGTGCCAGCAGTTTTTCCCTCCCGACAGGGGGCTGGACTGAAGCTTTCTTT
few	TRBJ1-2	.	TRBV4-2	CASSQDPLTGNYGYTF	TGTGCCAGCAGCCAAGATCCTTTAACTGGTAACTATGGCTACACCTTC
many	TRBJ2-5	.	TRBV28	CASSPPPVNQETQYF	TGTGCCAGCAGCCCGCCCCCCGTGAACCAAGAGACCCAGTACTTC
many	TRBJ1-1	.	TRBV11-1	CASSLQGQNTEAFF	TGTGCCAGCAGCCTACAGGGTCAAAACACTGAAGCTTTCTTT
.	TRBJ2-2	TRBD1	TRBV3-1	CASSRGQAGELFF	TGTGCCAGCAGCCGAGGACAGGCCGGGGAGCTGTTTTTT